Shown below are 18 T cell receptor beta chains from a single sample sequenced in a study of T cells after yellow fever vaccination. TCRdb reanalysed the 5' RACE reads using MiXCR and keeps one entry per CDR3 protein. The profile covers some 350,000 distinct CDR3 sequences, with roughly 12% appearing a single time and roughly 18% taken by the ten largest. The input for sequencing was PBMCs, taken on the day of the first yellow fever vaccination. These receptors originate from a man aged 18 to 29 who received the YFV17D yellow fever vaccine.

This clonotype was detected a few times. This sequence joins TRBV5-1 and TRBJ2-5, with D possibly being TRBD1 (5 bases). V dropped 7 bases and J dropped 1 base, with 17 bases sitting between them. Germline CDR1 is SGHRS and CDR2 is YFSETQ. CDR3 length: 15 amino acids. CDR3 in amino acids: CASSTWGSVQETQYF. The CDR3, as DNA: TGCGCCAGCTCCACTTGGGGCAGCGTCCAAGAGACCCAGTACTTC.

The CDR3 here is CASSPPGLSDTQYF. The CDR3 nucleotides are TGTGCCAGCAGCCCGCCGGGACTCTCAGATACGCAGTATTTT. The V call is TRBV5-4, the J call TRBJ2-3; D might be TRBD2 (6 bases). The V end was cut by 4 bases, the J end by 4 bases, with 13 bases between. Germline loops: CDR1 SGHNT, CDR2 YYREEE (reference sequence). The CDR3 consists of 14 residues.

The genes are TRBV7-8 and TRBJ2-3; no clear D gene. Trimming took off 7 bases at V and 6 bases at J, with 20 bases between the two ends. This CDR3 is 15 amino acids long. Looked up from germline, CDR1 is SGHVS and CDR2 is FQNEAQ. The CDR3 bases are TGTGCCAGCACCTCTCGTTGGCTAGTCTCGGATACGCAGTATTTT. Translating gives CASTSRWLVSDTQYF.

The chain joins TRBV27 to TRBJ2-5, with TRBD1 as a possible D gene (6 bases). Per germline, CDR1 MNHEY and CDR2 SMNVEV (reference sequence). The CDR3 consists of 15 residues. Trimming removed 4 bases from V and 3 bases from J, with 15 bases in between. The chain's CDR3 is CASSSQSEGEETQYF. CDR3 in DNA: TGTGCCAGCAGTTCACAGTCCGAGGGGGAAGAGACCCAGTACTTC.

This clonotype turned up a few times. Written as DNA, the CDR3 is TGTGCCAGCAGACTCGGACGCACAGATACGCAGTATTTT. Translated: CASRLGRTDTQYF. The chain couples TRBV6-5 to TRBJ2-3; D gene ambiguous. The CDR3 is 13 amino acids. Germline lookup yields CDR1 MNHEY and CDR2 SVGAGI. The V and J ends lost 6 bases and 1 base respectively, with 8 bases between them.

This clonotype was counted a few times. The J gene is TRBJ2-3, the V gene TRBV9, with no clear D. Looked up from germline, CDR1 is SGDLS and CDR2 is YYNGEE. The CDR3 loop spans 13 amino acids. Trimming removed 0 bases from V and 3 bases from J, with 5 bases in between. The CDR3 bases are TGTGCCAGCAGCGTAGATGGAACAGATACGCAGTATTTT. Its translation: CASSVDGTDTQYF.

The V call is TRBV20-1, the J call TRBJ2-5; D ambiguous. The germline gives CDR1 DFQATT, CDR2 SNEGSKA (reference sequence). This CDR3 is built from 15 residues. V lost 5 bases, J lost 4 bases, and 20 bases lay in between. For the CDR3, the DNA is TGCAGTGCTTCAAAGTTCGGTGAGGCGAGAGAGACCCAGTACTTC. As protein: CSASKFGEARETQYF.

CDR3 DNA: TGTGCCTGGAAAGGAGGGGCCGGGCCAGATACGCAGTATTTT. Its protein product is CAWKGGAGPDTQYF. The J gene is TRBJ2-3, the V gene TRBV30; D is perhaps TRBD2 (6 bases). The V and J ends lost 4 bases and 4 bases respectively, with 15 bases between them. The germline V gene encodes CDR1 GTSNPN and CDR2 SVGIG (reference sequence). The CDR3 contains 14 residues.

This clonotype was found a few times. The chain is built from TRBV30 and TRBJ1-1; D not resolved. Trimming removed 1 base from V and 0 bases from J, with 6 bases in between. CDR1 and CDR2 (germline): GTSNPN, SVGIG (reference sequence). The CDR3 totals 13 residues. In DNA form, the CDR3 reads TGTGCCTGGAGTGGCCAGTTGAACACTGAAGCTTTCTTT. As protein: CAWSGQLNTEAFF.

In the case of this clonotype: An end of the junction differs from the germline gene, which may be a read error. The V and J genes are TRBV2 and TRBJ2-3; 11 nucleotides align to TRBD2. Per the germline V gene, CDR1 is SNHLY and CDR2 is FYNNEI. The CDR3 runs to 18 residues. Here the CDR3 reads CARSNSLAGGLGTDTQYF. CDR3 coding DNA: TGTGCCCGCAGTAACAGTTTAGCGGGGGGGCTCGGCACAGATACGCAGTATTTT.

The chain recombines TRBV15 with TRBJ2-5, with TRBD2 matching over 9 bases. Germline CDR1 reads LNHNV; CDR2 reads YYDKDF (reference sequence). After removal of 4 bases from V and 7 bases from J, the junction contained 10 bases not matched to a gene. This CDR3 is 15 amino acids long. The CDR3 spells CATSKVSSGKGTQYF. The CDR3 DNA sequence: TGTGCCACCAGCAAAGTCTCTAGCGGGAAGGGGACCCAGTACTTC.

This chain links TRBV7-9 with TRBJ1-1; D is ambiguous. V lost 6 bases and J 2 bases, leaving 19 bases between the germline ends. The V gene's germline CDR1 is SEHNR and CDR2 FQNEAQ (reference sequence). The CDR3 loop spans 16 amino acids. This chain's CDR3 is CASSSKGRTNNTEAFF. The CDR3 DNA sequence: TGTGCCAGCAGTTCGAAGGGCCGGACGAATAACACTGAAGCTTTCTTT.

The chain has TRBV6-9 and TRBJ1-5; D is unresolved. In germline, CDR1 is MNHGY, CDR2 SVAAGI. The CDR3 is 14 amino acids. The ends were cut back, 6 bases at V and 4 bases at J, with 13 bases in the middle. The CDR3 DNA reads TGTGCCAGCAGAGTTTGGGCAGATAATCAGCCCCAGCATTTT. Protein sequence: CASRVWADNQPQHF.

This clonotype was seen more than once but under ten times. Here the CDR3 reads CASSVEGTAGSPLHF. The CDR3 DNA sequence: TGTGCCAGCAGCGTAGAGGGGACAGCGGGCTCACCCCTCCACTTT. The chain uses TRBV9 and TRBJ1-6, with 7 bases lining up with TRBD1. CDR1 and CDR2 from the germline V gene are SGDLS and YYNGEE. This CDR3 has 15 amino acids. The V and J ends lost 0 bases and 10 bases, in that order; junction bases with no gene match: 7. Complete variable domain (other parts from reference TRBV9 and TRBJ1-6): DSGVTQTPKHLITATGQRVTLRCSPRSGDLSVYWYQQSLDQGLQFLIQYYNGEERAKGNILERFSAQQFPDLHSELNLSSLELGDSALYFCASSVEGTAGSPLHFGNGTRLTVT.

This chain joins TRBV7-3 and TRBJ2-1, with TRBD1 matching over 7 bases. Trimming took 1 base from V and 6 from J; bases not matched to a gene: 6. The germline CDR1 and CDR2 sequences are SGHTA and FQGTGA. This CDR3 is built from 15 residues. CDR3 sequence: CASSLNRGTTNEQFF. The CDR3 DNA reads as TGTGCCAGCAGCTTAAACAGGGGCACGACCAATGAGCAGTTCTTC.

This clonotype was recorded a few times. The V call is TRBV12-3 or TRBV12-4, the J call TRBJ2-7, with 8 bases identical to TRBD1. The CDR3 consists of 14 residues. V lost 6 bases, J lost 5 bases, and 9 bases stayed unmatched. The CDR3 coding sequence is TGTGCCAGCAGGATAGGACAGGGCGGCGACGAGCAGTACTTC. This gives the protein CASRIGQGGDEQYF.

V gene TRBV20-1 combines with J gene TRBJ1-2; D gene unclear. Germline V lookup: CDR1 DFQATT, CDR2 SNEGSKA (reference sequence). The CDR3 covers 14 residues. The ends were cut back, 0 bases at V and 0 bases at J, with 8 bases in the middle. CDR3 DNA sequence: TGCAGTGCTAGAGAACGGATAGCTAACTATGGCTACACCTTC. This translates into CSARERIANYGYTF.

This clonotype has a handful of counts. The chain is built from TRBV5-4 and TRBJ2-3; a possible D gene is TRBD2 (6 bases). V lost 3 bases and J lost 0, with 14 bases in between. The CDR3 runs 16 residues. CDR1 SGHNT and CDR2 YYREEE come from the germline V gene (reference sequence). The CDR3 coding sequence is TGTGCCAGCAGCTCAGGTCGGGAGCCAAGCACAGATACGCAGTATTTT. Translated: CASSSGREPSTDTQYF.